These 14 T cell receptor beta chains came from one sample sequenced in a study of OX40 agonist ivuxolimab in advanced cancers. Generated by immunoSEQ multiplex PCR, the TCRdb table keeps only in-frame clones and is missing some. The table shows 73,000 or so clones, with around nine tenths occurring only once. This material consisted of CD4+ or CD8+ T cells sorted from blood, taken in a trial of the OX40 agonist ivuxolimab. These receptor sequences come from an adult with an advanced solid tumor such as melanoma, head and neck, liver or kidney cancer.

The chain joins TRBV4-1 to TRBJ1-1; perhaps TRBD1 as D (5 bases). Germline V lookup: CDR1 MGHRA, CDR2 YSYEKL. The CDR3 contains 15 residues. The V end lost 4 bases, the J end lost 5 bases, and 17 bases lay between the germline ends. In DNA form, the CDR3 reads TGCGCCAGCAGCCGGAGACGGGAGGAGGGGACTGAAGCTTTCTTT. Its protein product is CASSRRREEGTEAFF.

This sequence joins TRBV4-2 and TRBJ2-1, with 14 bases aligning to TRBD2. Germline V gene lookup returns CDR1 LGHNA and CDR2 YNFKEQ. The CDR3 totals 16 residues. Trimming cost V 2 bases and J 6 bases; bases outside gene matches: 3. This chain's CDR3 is CASSQTTSGGANEQFF. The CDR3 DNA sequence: TGTGCCAGCAGCCAAACGACTAGCGGGGGGGCCAATGAGCAGTTCTTC.

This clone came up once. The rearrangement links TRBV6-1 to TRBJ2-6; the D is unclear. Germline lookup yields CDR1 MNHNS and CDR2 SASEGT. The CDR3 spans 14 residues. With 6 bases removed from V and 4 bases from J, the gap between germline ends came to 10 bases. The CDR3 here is CASSSGSGANVLTF. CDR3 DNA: TGTGCCAGCAGCTCCGGGTCCGGGGCCAACGTCCTGACTTTC.

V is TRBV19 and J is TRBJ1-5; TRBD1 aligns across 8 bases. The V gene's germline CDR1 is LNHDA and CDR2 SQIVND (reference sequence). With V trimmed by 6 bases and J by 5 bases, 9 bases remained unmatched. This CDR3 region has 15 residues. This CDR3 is CASRIAGGRDQPQHF. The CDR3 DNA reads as TGTGCCAGTAGAATTGCAGGGGGCCGGGATCAGCCCCAGCATTTT.

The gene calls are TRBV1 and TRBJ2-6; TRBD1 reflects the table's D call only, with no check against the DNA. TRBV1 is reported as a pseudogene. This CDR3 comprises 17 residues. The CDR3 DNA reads TGCACCAGCAGTCATTTAAGTTTGTGCACACGGGCCAACGTCCTGACTTTC. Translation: CTSSHLSLCTRANVLTF.

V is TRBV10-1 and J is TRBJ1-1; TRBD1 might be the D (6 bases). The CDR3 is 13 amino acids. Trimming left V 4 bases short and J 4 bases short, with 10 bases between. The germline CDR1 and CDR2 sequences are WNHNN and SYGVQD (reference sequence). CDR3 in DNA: TGCGCCAGCAGTGCAGGGGAGGGCACTGAAGCTTTCTTT. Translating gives CASSAGEGTEAFF.

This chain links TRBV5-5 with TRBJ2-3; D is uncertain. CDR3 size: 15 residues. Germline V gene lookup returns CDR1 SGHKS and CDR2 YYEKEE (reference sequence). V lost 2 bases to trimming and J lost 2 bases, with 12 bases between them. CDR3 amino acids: CASSFSPGSTDTQYF. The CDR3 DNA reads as TGTGCCAGCAGCTTTTCTCCGGGTTCCACAGATACGCAGTATTTT.

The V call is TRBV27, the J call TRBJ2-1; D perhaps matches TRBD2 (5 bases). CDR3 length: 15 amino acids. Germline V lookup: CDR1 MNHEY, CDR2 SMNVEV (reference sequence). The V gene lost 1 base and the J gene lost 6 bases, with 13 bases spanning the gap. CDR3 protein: CASSLFPGISNEQFF. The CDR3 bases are TGTGCCAGCAGTTTATTCCCGGGGATTTCCAATGAGCAGTTCTTC.

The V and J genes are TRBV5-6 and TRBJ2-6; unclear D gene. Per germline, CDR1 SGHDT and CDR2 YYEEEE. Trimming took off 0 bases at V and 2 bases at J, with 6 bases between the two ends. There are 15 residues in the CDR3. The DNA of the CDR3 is TGTGCCAGCAGCTTGGCAGGTACTGGGGCCAACGTCCTGACTTTC. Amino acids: CASSLAGTGANVLTF.

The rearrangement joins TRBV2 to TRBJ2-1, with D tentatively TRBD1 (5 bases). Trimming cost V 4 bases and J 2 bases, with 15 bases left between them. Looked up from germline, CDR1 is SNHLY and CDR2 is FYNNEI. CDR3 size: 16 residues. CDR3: CASSARRVIPYNEQFF. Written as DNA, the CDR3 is TGTGCCAGCAGTGCCCGCAGGGTAATCCCCTACAATGAGCAGTTCTTC. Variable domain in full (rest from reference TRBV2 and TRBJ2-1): EPEVTQTPSHQVTQMGQEVILRCVPISNHLYFYWYRQILGQKVEFLVSFYNNEISEKSEIFDDQFSVERPDGSNFTLKIRSTKLEDSAMYFCASSARRVIPYNEQFFGPGTRLTVL.

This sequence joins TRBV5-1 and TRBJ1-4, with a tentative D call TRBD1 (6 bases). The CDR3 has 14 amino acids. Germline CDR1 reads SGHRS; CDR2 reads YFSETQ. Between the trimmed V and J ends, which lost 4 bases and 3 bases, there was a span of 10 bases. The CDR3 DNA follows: TGCGCCAGCAGCACCGGACAGTCTAATGAAAAACTGTTTTTT. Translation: CASSTGQSNEKLFF.

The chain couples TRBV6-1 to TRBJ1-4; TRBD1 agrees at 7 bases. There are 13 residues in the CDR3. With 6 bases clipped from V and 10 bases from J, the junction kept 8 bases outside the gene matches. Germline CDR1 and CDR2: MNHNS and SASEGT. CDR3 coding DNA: TGTGCCAGCAGCGAGGGGGCTCGCGGAAAACTGTTTTTT. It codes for CASSEGARGKLFF.

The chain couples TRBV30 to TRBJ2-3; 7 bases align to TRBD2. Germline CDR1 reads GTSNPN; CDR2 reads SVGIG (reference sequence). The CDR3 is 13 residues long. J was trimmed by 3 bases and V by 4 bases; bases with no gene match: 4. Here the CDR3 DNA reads TGTGCCTGGACAGTGGGGGGGACAGATACGCAGTATTTT. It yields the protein CAWTVGGTDTQYF. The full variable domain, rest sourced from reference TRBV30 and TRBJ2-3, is SQTIHQWPATLVQPVGSPLSLECTVEGTSNPNLYWYRQAAGRGLQLLFYSVGIGQISSEVPQNLSASRPQDRQFILSSKKLLLSDSGFYLCAWTVGGTDTQYFGPGTRLTVL.

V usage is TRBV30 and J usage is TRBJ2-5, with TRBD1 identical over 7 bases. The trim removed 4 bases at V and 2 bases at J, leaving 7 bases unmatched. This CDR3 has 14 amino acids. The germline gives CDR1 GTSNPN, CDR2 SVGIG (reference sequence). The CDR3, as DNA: TGTGCCTGGACCAAAAGGGGACAGCAAGAGACCCAGTACTTC. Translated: CAWTKRGQQETQYF.